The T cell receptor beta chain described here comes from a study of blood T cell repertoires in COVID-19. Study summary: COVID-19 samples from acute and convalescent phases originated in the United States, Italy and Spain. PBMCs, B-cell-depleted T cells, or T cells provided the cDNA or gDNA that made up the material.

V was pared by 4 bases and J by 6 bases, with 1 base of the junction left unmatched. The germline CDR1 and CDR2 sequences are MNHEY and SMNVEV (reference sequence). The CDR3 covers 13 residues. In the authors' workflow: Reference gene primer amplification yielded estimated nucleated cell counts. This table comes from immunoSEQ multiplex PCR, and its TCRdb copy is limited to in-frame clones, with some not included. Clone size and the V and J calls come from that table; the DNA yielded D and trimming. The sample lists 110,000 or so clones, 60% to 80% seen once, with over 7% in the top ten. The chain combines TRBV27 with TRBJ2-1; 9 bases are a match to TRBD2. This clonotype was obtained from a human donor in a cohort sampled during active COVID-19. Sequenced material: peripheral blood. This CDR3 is CASSSGLANEQFF. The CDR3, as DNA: TGTGCCAGCAGTTCGGGACTAGCCAATGAGCAGTTCTTC.